This T cell receptor (beta chain) was identified during a study of shared clonotypes between healthy human individuals. Overall study context: A couple of women and a few men aged 18 to 49 served as donors. Study observations and caveats: The study sampled only blood, and tissue repertoires likely differ.

CDR1 is SQVTM and CDR2 is ANQGSEA in the germline V gene. This CDR3 comprises 12 residues. V gave up 4 bases and J gave up 11 bases; unmatched junction bases: 8. Remarks on this clone: Its matching antigen is unknown.

The donors were all Caucasian adults (living in Nashville, Tennessee). CD4+ cell separation produced CD45RA+ naive and CD45RA-negative memory subsets. Assay: immunoSEQ multiplex PCR; the TCRdb copy retains only in-frame clones and omits some. The sample records over 400,000 clones, about 96% being singletons. This receptor was identified in a woman between 25 and 40 years old in good health. Specimen: naive CD4+ T cells sorted from blood. As to subset: CD45RA+ positively selected. The chain uses TRBV29-1 and TRBJ1-1; 9 nucleotides align to TRBD1. CDR3 DNA: TGCAGCGTTGTCGGGACAGGGAGATTGGCTTTCTTT. It encodes CSVVGTGRLAFF.